Each of the 8 T cell receptor beta chains below was sequenced from the same sample in a study of tumor and adjacent non-tumor tissue in lung cancer. The template was RNA from unsorted bulk tissue. Distant lung tissue was collected more than 3 cm away from the tumor edge. Three rounds of nested PCR, following a modified ARM-PCR protocol, produced the TCRbeta library. Using its own MiXCR run on the multiplex PCR reads, TCRdb lists one record per CDR3 protein. The sample holds about 86,000 distinct CDR3 sequences; approximately 73% are singletons and the top ten take 21%. The specimen was distant non-tumor lung tissue. These TCRs come from a woman aged 50 to 60 with non-small cell lung cancer.

The table lists this clonotype with a count of one. V usage is TRBV29-1 and J usage is TRBJ1-1; possible D gene TRBD1, 5 bases. Germline values: CDR1 SQVTM, CDR2 ANQGSEA. This CDR3 has 16 residues. Trimming removed 5 bases at V and 6 bases at J, with 25 bases between. The CDR3 nucleotides read TGCAGCGTTAAAGGGACCCCGGTCGCTTTAGACGCTGAAGCTTTCTTT. Protein sequence: CSVKGTPVALDAEAFF.

This clonotype was counted between two and nine times. The chain couples TRBV24-1 to TRBJ2-2; D possibly uses TRBD1 or TRBD2 (7 bases each). CDR3 size: 14 residues. The V gene's germline CDR1 is KGHDR and CDR2 SFDVKD. CDR3 protein: CVIAQGRGTGELFF. In nucleotides, the CDR3 is TGTGTCATCGCACAGGGGAGGGGCACCGGGGAGCTGTTTTTT.

Of note for this clonotype: In this CDR3 the conserved last residue, phenylalanine or tryptophan, is missing, so a read error is likely. The CDR3 here is CASSLAPCNEQFL. The DNA for the CDR3 is TGTGCCAGTAGTTTAGCCCCTTGCAATGAGCAGTTCTTA. V is TRBV6-2 or TRBV6-3 and J is TRBJ2-1; D remains ambiguous. The CDR3 runs to 13 residues. Germline lookup yields CDR1 MNHEY and CDR2 SVGEGT.

Note on this clonotype: The germline gene is not matched at one end of the junction; a read error may be the cause. The genes are TRBV10-3 and TRBJ2-5, with 7 bases matching TRBD2. CDR3 length: 20 amino acids. Looked up from germline, CDR1 is ENHRY and CDR2 is SYGVKD. The DNA for the CDR3 is TGTCCCATCAGTGAGTCAGTGGGGGACTGGCGGGAGACTACCGAAGAGGCCCAGTACTTC. Amino acids: CPISESVGDWRETTEEAQYF.

The chain recombines TRBV12-3 or TRBV12-4 with TRBJ2-3; no reliable D call. The assigned J gene may be wrong: the sequence end matches TRBJ1-5 better. The CDR3 has 17 amino acids. CDR3 sequence reads: CASSMTIAGAYTDTQHF. CDR3 nucleotide sequence: TGTGCCAGCAGCATGACTATAGCGGGAGCCTACACAGATACGCAGCATTTT.

For this clonotype: The conserved phenylalanine or tryptophan is not found at the CDR3 terminus, so this likely reflects a read error. It is unclear where the CDR3 begins or ends on the DNA, so no DNA is shown, and the CDR3 is as TCRdb lists it. The chain employs TRBV7-9 and TRBJ2-5; the table's D call, TRBD1, has no DNA check behind it. The germline CDR1 and CDR2 sequences are SEHNR and FQNEAQ (reference sequence). The CDR3 contains 16 residues when both ends are counted. This chain's CDR3 is CASSSEGGGAWETQCP.

The chain carries TRBV5-1 and TRBJ2-2; TRBD1 aligns across 8 bases. J lost 1 base, V lost 7 bases, and 3 bases had no gene match. Germline V gives CDR1 SGHRS, CDR2 YFSETQ. The CDR3 has 14 amino acids. CDR3 bases: TGCGCCAGCTCGACAGGGGTGAACACCGGGGAGCTGTTTTTT. Residues: CASSTGVNTGELFF.

The sample holds a few counts of this clonotype. At one boundary the junction diverges from the germline segment, which might be a read error. This chain connects TRBV20-1 to TRBJ2-2; D possibly corresponds to TRBD2 (5 bases). Germline V gene sequence: CDR1 DFQATT, CDR2 SNEGSKA (reference sequence). The CDR3 has 15 residues. The CDR3 here is CSARLAGRNTGELFF. The CDR3 DNA sequence: TGCAGTGCTAGACTGGCAGGACGTAACACCGGGGAACTGTTTTTT.